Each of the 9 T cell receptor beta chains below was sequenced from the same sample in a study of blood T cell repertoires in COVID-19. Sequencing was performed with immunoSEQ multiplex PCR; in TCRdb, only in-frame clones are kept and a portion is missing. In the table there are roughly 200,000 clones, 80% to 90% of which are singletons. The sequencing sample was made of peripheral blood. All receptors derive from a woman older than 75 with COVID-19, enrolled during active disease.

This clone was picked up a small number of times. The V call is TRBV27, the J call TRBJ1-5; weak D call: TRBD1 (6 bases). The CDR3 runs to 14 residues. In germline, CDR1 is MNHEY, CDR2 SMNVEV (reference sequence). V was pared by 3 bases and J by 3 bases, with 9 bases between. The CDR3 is CASSFQGTNQPQHF. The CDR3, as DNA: TGTGCCAGCAGTTTTCAGGGGACCAATCAGCCCCAGCATTTT.

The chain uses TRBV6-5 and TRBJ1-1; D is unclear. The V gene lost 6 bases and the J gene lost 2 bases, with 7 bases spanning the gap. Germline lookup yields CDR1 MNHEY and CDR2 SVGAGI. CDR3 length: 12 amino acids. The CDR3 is CASRRLNTEAFF. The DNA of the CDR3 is TGTGCCAGCAGGAGACTAAACACTGAAGCTTTCTTT.

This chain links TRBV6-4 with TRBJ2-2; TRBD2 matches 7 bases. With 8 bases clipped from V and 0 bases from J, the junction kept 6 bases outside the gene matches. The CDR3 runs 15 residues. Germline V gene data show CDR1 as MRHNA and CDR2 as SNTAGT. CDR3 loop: CASAPGGTNTGELFF. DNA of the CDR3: TGTGCCAGCGCCCCCGGGGGGACGAACACCGGGGAGCTGTTTTTT.

CDR3 residues: CASSTPGTDSYEQYF. In DNA, the CDR3 is TGTGCCAGCAGTACCCCCGGGACAGATTCCTACGAGCAGTACTTC. V usage is TRBV28 and J usage is TRBJ2-7; 7 bases are a match to TRBD1. Germline V gives CDR1 MDHEN, CDR2 SYDVKM. The CDR3 runs to 15 residues. V lost 5 bases to trimming and J lost 1 base; unmatched junction nucleotides: 8.

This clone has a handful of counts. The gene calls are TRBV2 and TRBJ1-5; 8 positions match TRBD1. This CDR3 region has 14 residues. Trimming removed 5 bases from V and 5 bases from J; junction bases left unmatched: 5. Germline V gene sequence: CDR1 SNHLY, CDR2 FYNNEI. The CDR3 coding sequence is TGTGCCAGCAGTACCGAGACAGGGGATCAGCCCCAGCATTTT. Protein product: CASSTETGDQPQHF.

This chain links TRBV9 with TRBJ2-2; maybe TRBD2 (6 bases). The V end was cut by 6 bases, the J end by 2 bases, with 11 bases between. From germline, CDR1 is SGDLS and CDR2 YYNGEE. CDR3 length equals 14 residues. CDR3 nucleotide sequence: TGTGCCAGCACTCGGGAGTACAACACCGGGGAGCTGTTTTTT. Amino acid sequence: CASTREYNTGELFF. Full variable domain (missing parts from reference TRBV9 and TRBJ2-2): DSGVTQTPKHLITATGQRVTLRCSPRSGDLSVYWYQQSLDQGLQFLIQYYNGEERAKGNILERFSAQQFPDLHSELNLSSLELGDSALYFCASTREYNTGELFFGEGSRLTVL.

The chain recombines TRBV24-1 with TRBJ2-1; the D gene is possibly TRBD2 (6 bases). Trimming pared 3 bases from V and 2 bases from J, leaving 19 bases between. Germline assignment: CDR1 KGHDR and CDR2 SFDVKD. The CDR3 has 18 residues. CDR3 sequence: CATSDPLGGGGAYNEQFF. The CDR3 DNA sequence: TGTGCCACCAGTGATCCCCTGGGGGGTGGCGGGGCCTACAATGAGCAGTTCTTC.

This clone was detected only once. As DNA, the CDR3 is TGTGCCAGCAGCTACAGGGAGAGGTCGCGGGAGCAGTACTTC. Translation: CASSYRERSREQYF. The V gene is TRBV7-2, the J gene TRBJ2-7; D is possibly TRBD1 (6 bases). This CDR3 has 14 amino acids. With 4 bases removed from V and 7 bases from J, the gap between germline ends came to 17 bases. The germline gives CDR1 SGHTA, CDR2 FQGNSA.

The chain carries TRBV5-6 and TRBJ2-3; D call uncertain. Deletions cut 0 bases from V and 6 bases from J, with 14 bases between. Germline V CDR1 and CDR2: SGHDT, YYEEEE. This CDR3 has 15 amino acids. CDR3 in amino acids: CASSLGARNWDTQYF. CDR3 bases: TGTGCCAGCAGCTTGGGGGCAAGGAATTGGGATACGCAGTATTTT.